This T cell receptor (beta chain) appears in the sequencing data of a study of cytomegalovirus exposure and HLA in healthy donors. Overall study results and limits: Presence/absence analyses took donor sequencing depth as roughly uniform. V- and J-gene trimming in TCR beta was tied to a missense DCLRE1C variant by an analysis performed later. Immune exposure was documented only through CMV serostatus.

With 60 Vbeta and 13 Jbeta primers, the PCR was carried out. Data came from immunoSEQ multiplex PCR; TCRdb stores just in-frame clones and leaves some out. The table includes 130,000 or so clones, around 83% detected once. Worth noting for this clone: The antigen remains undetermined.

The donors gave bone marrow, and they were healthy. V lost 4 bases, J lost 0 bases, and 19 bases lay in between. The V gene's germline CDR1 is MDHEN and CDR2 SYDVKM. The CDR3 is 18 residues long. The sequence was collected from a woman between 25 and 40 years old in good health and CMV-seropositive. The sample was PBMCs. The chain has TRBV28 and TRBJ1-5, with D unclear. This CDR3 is CASSSPQAGYPSNQPQHF. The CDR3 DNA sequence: TGTGCCAGCAGTTCCCCTCAAGCAGGTTACCCTAGCAATCAGCCCCAGCATTTT.